A single sample gave rise to the 14 T cell receptor beta chains below, sequenced in a study of T-cell memory formation after mild COVID-19. MiXCR, applied by TCRdb to the 5' RACE reads, yields one record per CDR3 protein. Among under 350,000 distinct CDR3 sequences listed, roughly 15% were seen once. Sequencing used PBMCs or a T cell subset sorted from them (not recorded which). The receptors come from a man younger than 30 who had mild COVID-19 (a few samples of this study predate the infection). Cell type and time point are not known.

The CDR3, as DNA: TGTGCCAGCGGGGGACTTCGAGAGACCCAGTACTTC. It encodes CASGGLRETQYF. The V gene is TRBV12-3 or TRBV12-4, the J gene TRBJ2-5; the D gene is possibly TRBD2 (6 bases). This CDR3 is 12 amino acids long. The ends were cut back, 8 bases at V and 4 bases at J, with 11 bases in the middle.

This chain joins TRBV28 and TRBJ1-3; 9 nucleotides align to TRBD1. The V gene's germline CDR1 is MDHEN and CDR2 SYDVKM. The length of the CDR3 is 18 residues. V shed 4 bases, J shed 0 bases, and the junction held 10 bases outside the gene matches. CDR3 loop: CASSSRDRVTSSGNTIYF. CDR3 bases: TGTGCCAGCAGTTCGCGGGACAGGGTTACCTCCTCTGGAAACACCATATATTTT.

This clonotype came up a few times. The chain carries TRBV20-1 and TRBJ2-5; D remains ambiguous. V was shortened by 3 bases and J by 5 bases, with 7 bases between the two germline ends. Germline assignment: CDR1 DFQATT and CDR2 SNEGSKA (reference sequence). The CDR3 sequence is 11 residues long. In nucleotides, the CDR3 is TGCAGTGCTAGCTTAAGGGAGACCCAGTACTTC. Its translation is CSASLRETQYF.

The rearrangement uses TRBV20-1 and TRBJ2-5; D is unclear. The CDR3 runs 14 residues. V shed 0 bases and J shed 0 bases, with 8 bases lying between them. Germline V gene sequence: CDR1 DFQATT, CDR2 SNEGSKA (reference sequence). CDR3 region: CSARDGRYQETQYF. The CDR3 DNA reads TGCAGTGCTAGAGATGGCAGGTACCAAGAGACCCAGTACTTC.

V usage is TRBV6-5 and J usage is TRBJ1-4; no clear D gene. Germline V lookup: CDR1 MNHEY, CDR2 SVGAGI. The CDR3 totals 13 residues. V lost 1 base and J 8 bases, leaving 8 bases between the germline ends. CDR3 in DNA: TGTGCCAGCAGTTACTTCAGCGGGGAAAAACTGTTTTTT. Translating gives CASSYFSGEKLFF.

The J gene is TRBJ2-2, the V gene TRBV27, with D uncertain. CDR1 is MNHEY, CDR2 SMNVEV, per germline (reference sequence). The V gene lost 2 bases and the J gene lost 5 bases, with 6 bases spanning the gap. The CDR3 has 13 residues. DNA of the CDR3: TGTGCCAGCAGTTTAATCATAACCGGGGAGCTGTTTTTT. Translating it yields CASSLIITGELFF.

This clonotype was seen more than once but under ten times. V usage is TRBV29-1 and J usage is TRBJ2-7; no definite D call. Trimming stripped 4 bases from V and 3 bases from J, with 13 bases between. Germline lookup yields CDR1 SQVTM and CDR2 ANQGSEA. CDR3 length equals 13 residues. CDR3 residues: CSVGGYPLYEQYF. The DNA for the CDR3 is TGCAGCGTTGGGGGTTATCCCCTCTACGAGCAGTACTTC.

The rearrangement links TRBV14 to TRBJ2-3, with 14 positions matching TRBD2. The trim removed 4 bases at V and 4 bases at J, leaving 10 bases unmatched. CDR3 length equals 18 residues. Looked up from germline, CDR1 is SGHDN and CDR2 is FVKESK. As DNA, the CDR3 is TGTGCCAGCAGCCGGACTAGCGGGGGGCCGGTTGGCTCAGATACGCAGTATTTT. Protein product: CASSRTSGGPVGSDTQYF.

The chain couples TRBV12-3 or TRBV12-4 to TRBJ2-5; D not certain. The CDR3 extends over 12 amino acids. V was clipped by 5 bases and J by 4 bases, with 8 bases between them. This CDR3 is CASSTEAETQYF. The CDR3 coding sequence is TGTGCCAGCAGTACGGAAGCAGAGACCCAGTACTTC.

This clonotype came up a few times. This sequence joins TRBV20-1 and TRBJ2-7, with D unclear. Germline CDR1 is DFQATT and CDR2 is SNEGSKA (reference sequence). V was pared by 0 bases and J by 0 bases, with 3 bases between. There are 12 residues in the CDR3. The CDR3 DNA sequence: TGCAGTGCTAGAGACTCCTCCTACGAGCAGTACTTC. Translation: CSARDSSYEQYF.

The genes are TRBV27 and TRBJ2-7, with D perhaps given as TRBD1 or TRBD2 (5 bases each). Trimming shortened V by 6 bases and J by 0 bases, and 9 bases separated the two germline ends. CDR3 length equals 13 residues. Looked up from germline, CDR1 is MNHEY and CDR2 is SMNVEV (reference sequence). This chain's CDR3 is CASSWGTSYEQYF. For the CDR3, the DNA is TGTGCCAGCAGCTGGGGGACCTCCTACGAGCAGTACTTC.

In its sample, this clonotype was seen many times. The gene calls are TRBV20-1 and TRBJ1-5; D might be TRBD1 (6 bases). The length of the CDR3 is 14 residues. Germline V gene data show CDR1 as DFQATT and CDR2 as SNEGSKA (reference sequence). The V gene lost 5 bases and the J gene lost 3 bases, with 14 bases spanning the gap. CDR3 sequence: CSAFVGQINQPQHF. CDR3 bases: TGCAGTGCTTTCGTAGGACAGATCAATCAGCCCCAGCATTTT.

The chain joins TRBV27 to TRBJ1-6; no definite D call. CDR1 and CDR2 (germline): MNHEY, SMNVEV (reference sequence). The CDR3 covers 14 residues. V lost 6 bases to trimming and J lost 5 bases, with 11 bases between them. The CDR3 DNA follows: TGTGCCAGCAGGAAAACAGCAAATAATTCACCCCTCCACTTT. It encodes CASRKTANNSPLHF.

This chain uses TRBV4-1 with TRBJ2-1, with 7 bases aligning to TRBD1. This CDR3 is 18 amino acids long. Germline values: CDR1 MGHRA, CDR2 YSYEKL. With V trimmed by 0 bases and J by 2 bases, 10 bases remained unmatched. The CDR3 sequence: CASSQEVSRGYTYNEQFF. The DNA of the CDR3 is TGCGCCAGCAGCCAAGAAGTAAGCAGGGGGTACACCTACAATGAGCAGTTCTTC.